The rows below give T cell receptor beta chains drawn from one sample of a study of shared clonotypes between healthy human individuals. Sequencing was performed with immunoSEQ multiplex PCR; in TCRdb, only in-frame clones are kept and a portion is missing. The table has 2 million to 2.5 million clones, 95% seen once; the top ten hold about 0.13%. Sequencing was carried out using naive CD4+ T cells sorted from blood. Receptors were obtained from a man aged 18 to 30 in good health. Both conserved end residues are part of each CDR3. Fields, in order: V gene, J gene, clone size, D gene, CDR3 DNA, CDR3 protein. A D gene is named only where the DNA matches it firmly. For some rows the clone size is stated as once, few or many, or as a class when expanded; others skip it.

v_gene: TRBV6-1
j_gene: TRBJ2-7
abundance: -
d_gene: -
CDR3nt: TGTGCCAGCAGTGAGTCAGTTTACGAGCAGTACTTC
CDR3aa: CASSESVYEQYF

v_gene: TRBV7-9
j_gene: TRBJ1-1
abundance: -
d_gene: TRBD1
CDR3nt: TGTGCCAGCAGCTCTCAGACAGGGAGGAGCACTGAAGCTTTCTTT
CDR3aa: CASSSQTGRSTEAFF

v_gene: TRBV4-3
j_gene: TRBJ1-6
abundance: -
d_gene: -
CDR3nt: TGCGCCAGCAGCCAAGAGGGAGGCTCACCCCTCCACTTT
CDR3aa: CASSQEGGSPLHF

v_gene: TRBV11-2
j_gene: TRBJ2-4
abundance: -
d_gene: -
CDR3nt: TGTGCCAGCAGCTTGCAGCGGCAAAACATTCAGTACTTC
CDR3aa: CASSLQRQNIQYF

v_gene: TRBV28
j_gene: TRBJ1-2
abundance: -
d_gene: -
CDR3nt: TGTGCCAGCAGTTTAATCCAGACTAACTATGGCTACACCTTC
CDR3aa: CASSLIQTNYGYTF

v_gene: TRBV7-9
j_gene: TRBJ1-4
abundance: -
d_gene: TRBD1
CDR3nt: TGTGCCAGCAGCTTAGCGGGGACAGGGGGTGGTGAAAAACTGTTTTTT
CDR3aa: CASSLAGTGGGEKLFF

v_gene: TRBV2
j_gene: TRBJ1-6
abundance: -
d_gene: -
CDR3nt: TGTGCCAGCAGGCTTAACTATAATTCACCCCTCCACTTT
CDR3aa: CASRLNYNSPLHF

v_gene: TRBV7-3
j_gene: TRBJ2-1
abundance: -
d_gene: -
CDR3nt: TGTGCCAGCAGCCGCGAACCCCAGGGGCGGAATGAGCAGTTCTTC
CDR3aa: CASSREPQGRNEQFF

v_gene: TRBV25-1
j_gene: TRBJ1-4
abundance: -
d_gene: TRBD1
CDR3nt: TGTGCCAGCAGTGAAAGCCGCAGAGGGGGCCGTGAAAAACTGTTTTTT
CDR3aa: CASSESRRGGREKLFF

v_gene: TRBV28
j_gene: TRBJ1-2
abundance: -
d_gene: -
CDR3nt: TGTGCCAGCAGTTTATTACAGGTTGGGGATGGCTACACCTTC
CDR3aa: CASSLLQVGDGYTF

v_gene: TRBV11-2
j_gene: TRBJ2-7
abundance: -
d_gene: -
CDR3nt: TGTGCCAGCAGCCGTGATATCCCGGGCGAGCAGTACTTC
CDR3aa: CASSRDIPGEQYF

v_gene: TRBV27
j_gene: TRBJ2-2
abundance: -
d_gene: TRBD1
CDR3nt: TGTGCCAGCAGTCCGGACAGGGGTTTTTTGTCCGGGGAGCTGTTTTTT
CDR3aa: CASSPDRGFLSGELFF

v_gene: TRBV19
j_gene: TRBJ1-5
abundance: -
d_gene: TRBD1
CDR3nt: TGTGCCAGTAGTATTACGGGACAGGGGTCAGATCAGCCCCAGCATTTT
CDR3aa: CASSITGQGSDQPQHF

v_gene: TRBV10-3
j_gene: TRBJ2-2
abundance: -
d_gene: TRBD2
CDR3nt: TGTGCCATCAGTGAGTCGAACGGACTAGCAGCGAACACCGGGGAGCTGTTTTTT
CDR3aa: CAISESNGLAANTGELFF

v_gene: TRBV6-1
j_gene: TRBJ1-4
abundance: -
d_gene: TRBD1
CDR3nt: TGTGCCAGCAGTGAACGGACAGGCATTAATGAAAAACTGTTTTTT
CDR3aa: CASSERTGINEKLFF

v_gene: TRBV6-5
j_gene: TRBJ2-5
abundance: -
d_gene: -
CDR3nt: TGTGCCAGCAGCCGGGGGACCCGAGAGACCCAGTACTTC
CDR3aa: CASSRGTRETQYF

v_gene: TRBV5-1
j_gene: TRBJ1-1
abundance: -
d_gene: TRBD1
CDR3nt: TGCGCCAGCAGCTCACAGGGGCTACTTGAAGCTTTCTTT
CDR3aa: CASSSQGLLEAFF

v_gene: TRBV28
j_gene: TRBJ1-4
abundance: once
d_gene: TRBD1
CDR3nt: TGTGCCAGCAGCAACATACCGGGACAGCCTACAACTAATGAAAAACTGTTTTTT
CDR3aa: CASSNIPGQPTTNEKLFF

v_gene: TRBV7-2
j_gene: TRBJ2-1
abundance: -
d_gene: TRBD2
CDR3nt: TGTGCCAGCAGCCCTGGACTAGCGGGAAGCTCCTACAATGAGCAGTTCTTC
CDR3aa: CASSPGLAGSSYNEQFF

v_gene: TRBV11-2
j_gene: TRBJ2-1
abundance: -
d_gene: -
CDR3nt: TGTGCCAGCAGCTTAGGGAGAACTACTAGTGGCAATGAGCAGTTCTTC
CDR3aa: CASSLGRTTSGNEQFF

v_gene: TRBV2
j_gene: TRBJ1-6
abundance: -
d_gene: TRBD1
CDR3nt: TGTGCCAGCACTCTTTCGGCAGGGGGAAATTCACCCCTCCACTTT
CDR3aa: CASTLSAGGNSPLHF

v_gene: TRBV6-5
j_gene: TRBJ1-3
abundance: once
d_gene: -
CDR3nt: TGTGCCAGCAGTTCGGGCAGGTTGTCTGGAAACACCATATATTTT
CDR3aa: CASSSGRLSGNTIYF

v_gene: TRBV4-3
j_gene: TRBJ2-5
abundance: -
d_gene: TRBD2
CDR3nt: TGCGCCAGCAGTCAAGACGGGACTAGCGGGAGGCAAGAGACCCAGTACTTC
CDR3aa: CASSQDGTSGRQETQYF

v_gene: TRBV6-5
j_gene: TRBJ1-2
abundance: -
d_gene: -
CDR3nt: TGTGCCGCTTCCCCGGGGCGGAACTATGGCTACACCTTC
CDR3aa: CAASPGRNYGYTF

v_gene: TRBV6-6
j_gene: TRBJ2-7
abundance: -
d_gene: TRBD1
CDR3nt: TGTGCCAGCAGTTCAACAGGGGGCTCCCTCTACGAGCAGTACTTC
CDR3aa: CASSSTGGSLYEQYF

v_gene: TRBV6-6
j_gene: TRBJ1-2
abundance: few
d_gene: -
CDR3nt: TGTGCCAGCAGTTACTCGTCTGGGTCCTGGGATAATGGCTACACCTTC
CDR3aa: CASSYSSGSWDNGYTF

v_gene: TRBV5-1
j_gene: TRBJ2-1
abundance: -
d_gene: -
CDR3nt: TGCGCCAGCAGCTTGCCCCGGGACTCCTACAATGAGCAGTTCTTC
CDR3aa: CASSLPRDSYNEQFF

v_gene: TRBV4-3
j_gene: TRBJ2-2
abundance: -
d_gene: TRBD2
CDR3nt: TGCGCCAGCAGCCAAGCCCTAGCGGCCAGGACCGGGGAGCTGTTTTTT
CDR3aa: CASSQALAARTGELFF

v_gene: TRBV29-1
j_gene: TRBJ2-7
abundance: -
d_gene: -
CDR3nt: TGCAGCGTTTTTCTCTCCGGACAAATTCCCTACGAGCAGTACTTC
CDR3aa: CSVFLSGQIPYEQYF

v_gene: TRBV6-6
j_gene: TRBJ1-5
abundance: once
d_gene: -
CDR3nt: TGTGCCAGCAGTTACTCAGGGCCCAATCAGCCCCAGCATTTT
CDR3aa: CASSYSGPNQPQHF